This passage covers 22 T cell receptor beta chains from one sample sequenced in a study of cytomegalovirus exposure and HLA in healthy donors. PCR amplification relied on 60 Vbeta primers (plus 13 Jbeta primers). Using immunoSEQ multiplex PCR, the repertoire was profiled, and TCRdb retains in-frame clones only, with some absent. This table holds tens of thousands of clones, roughly 76% found once. Sequences were obtained from PBMCs. The receptor source for this set is a male donor in good health and CMV-seronegative.

The rearrangement uses TRBV19 and TRBJ1-6; 10 nucleotides align to TRBD1. Germline lookup yields CDR1 LNHDA and CDR2 SQIVND (reference sequence). The CDR3 is made up of 17 amino acids. V was clipped by 6 bases and J by 5 bases; unmatched bases: 10. The CDR3 protein is CASRSLAGTGDNSPLHF. The CDR3 DNA reads TGTGCCAGTAGAAGTCTGGCCGGGACAGGGGATAATTCACCCCTCCACTTT.

The V gene is TRBV5-8, the J gene TRBJ1-4; a weak D match, TRBD1 (6 bases). The CDR3 contains 14 residues. Trimming removed 0 bases from V and 7 bases from J, with 10 bases in between. The V gene's germline CDR1 is SGHTS and CDR2 YDEGEE. CDR3 region: CASSLGGRGEKLFF. As DNA, the CDR3 is TGTGCCAGCAGCTTGGGTGGCAGGGGTGAAAAACTGTTTTTT. The whole variable domain, filled in from reference TRBV5-8 and TRBJ1-4, reads EAGVTQSPTHLIKTRGQQATLRCSPISGHTSVYWYQQALGLGLQFLLWYDEGEERNRGNFPPRFSGRQFPNYSSELNVNALELEDSALYLCASSLGGRGEKLFFGSGTQLSVL.

This chain joins TRBV28 and TRBJ2-1; no definite D call. Trimming stripped 5 bases from V and 9 bases from J, with 11 bases between. Germline V gives CDR1 MDHEN, CDR2 SYDVKM. CDR3 length: 12 amino acids. The CDR3 loop reads CASSLQVSEQFF. Here the CDR3 DNA reads TGTGCCAGCAGTCTCCAGGTCAGTGAGCAGTTCTTC.

The V and J genes are TRBV9 and TRBJ1-4, with D unresolved. Germline V gene lookup returns CDR1 SGDLS and CDR2 YYNGEE. This CDR3 has 13 amino acids. The V end was cut by 0 bases, the J end by 14 bases, with 14 bases between. The CDR3 region is CASSVESGRQLFF. For the CDR3, the DNA is TGTGCCAGCAGCGTAGAGTCCGGCAGGCAGCTGTTTTTT.

On this clone itself: Sequence at one end of the junction differs from germline and may be a read error. The genes are TRBV7-9 and TRBJ2-1; unclear D gene. The CDR3 loop spans 13 amino acids. The germline gives CDR1 SEHNR, CDR2 FQNEAQ (reference sequence). The CDR3 region has the DNA TGTGCCAGCAGCTTAACCCACTACAATGAGCGGTTCTTC. Translation gives CASSLTHYNERFF.

This chain uses TRBV7-2 with TRBJ1-3; tentatively, D is TRBD1 (6 bases). The CDR3 totals 15 residues. V was trimmed by 5 bases and J by 0 bases, leaving 11 bases between them. The germline CDR1 and CDR2 sequences are SGHTA and FQGNSA. Here the CDR3 DNA reads TGTGCCAGCAGCAACAGGGATTTCTCTGGAAACACCATATATTTT. It translates to CASSNRDFSGNTIYF.

The count of this clone is one. V usage is TRBV9 and J usage is TRBJ1-1; the D is unclear. The CDR3 runs to 14 residues. Trimming shortened V by 0 bases and J by 1 base, and 7 bases separated the two germline ends. Germline loops: CDR1 SGDLS, CDR2 YYNGEE. For the CDR3, the DNA is TGTGCCAGCAGCGTAGCGGGAGAGAACACTGAAGCTTTCTTT. Amino acids: CASSVAGENTEAFF.

The chain carries TRBV27 and TRBJ2-6; D perhaps matches TRBD2 (7 bases). V lost 6 bases and J lost 0, with 12 bases in between. This CDR3 spans 16 amino acids. Germline V gene data show CDR1 as MNHEY and CDR2 as SMNVEV (reference sequence). The CDR3 sequence is CASRWGGPSGANVLTF. The CDR3 region has the DNA TGTGCCAGCAGGTGGGGGGGGCCCTCTGGGGCCAACGTCCTGACTTTC.

This clone was seen once. The chain recombines TRBV25-1 with TRBJ2-1; 12 nucleotides line up with TRBD2. The CDR3 covers 17 residues. The V gene end was trimmed by 5 bases and the J gene end by 5 bases; junction bases not matched to a gene: 10. CDR1 is MGHDK and CDR2 is SYGVNS in the germline V gene. The CDR3 protein is CASSWGILAGGHNEQFF. The CDR3 region has the DNA TGTGCCAGCAGTTGGGGCATCCTAGCGGGAGGGCACAATGAGCAGTTCTTC.

As to this clone: At one boundary the junction diverges from the germline segment, which might be a read error. The chain's CDR3 is CASSFEGWDEQFF. Written as DNA, the CDR3 is TGTGCCAGTAGTTTTGAGGGTTGGGATGAGCAGTTCTTC. The chain employs TRBV28 and TRBJ2-1; D is possibly TRBD2 (5 bases). CDR1 MDHEN and CDR2 SYDVKM come from the germline V gene. This CDR3 spans 13 amino acids. Drawing the rest from reference TRBV28 and TRBJ2-1, the complete variable domain is DVKVTQSSRYLVKRTGEKVFLECVQDMDHENMFWYRQDPGLGLRLIYFSYDVKMKEKGDIPEGYSVSREKKERFSLILESASTNQTSMYLCASSFEGWDEQFFGPGTRLTVL.

There are a few counts of this clone. The V call is TRBV30, the J call TRBJ1-1, with D perhaps matching TRBD1 (6 bases). Germline loops: CDR1 GTSNPN, CDR2 SVGIG (reference sequence). The CDR3 consists of 12 residues. The germline V and J ends were trimmed by 4 bases and 1 base, with 7 bases remaining between them. DNA for the CDR3: TGTGCCTGGAAACAGGGGAACACTGAAGCTTTCTTT. Its protein is CAWKQGNTEAFF.

This chain connects TRBV28 to TRBJ1-5; maybe TRBD1 (5 bases). Trimming stripped 5 bases from V and 6 bases from J, with 20 bases between. The CDR3 sequence is 16 residues long. From germline, CDR1 is MDHEN and CDR2 SYDVKM. The CDR3 loop is CASSPFGSGVGQPQHF. The CDR3 DNA follows: TGTGCCAGCAGTCCTTTTGGGTCGGGGGTAGGTCAGCCCCAGCATTTT.

This chain connects TRBV28 to TRBJ2-5; D not resolved. Per the germline V gene, CDR1 is MDHEN and CDR2 is SYDVKM. V was pared by 2 bases and J by 5 bases, with 3 bases between. CDR3 size: 11 residues. In DNA, the CDR3 is TGTGCCAGCAGTTTAGAGGAGACCCAGTACTTC. This sequence encodes CASSLEETQYF.

The CDR3 DNA sequence: TGCGCCAGCAGTGAGATCGGTGATTCACCCCTCCACTTT. This codes for CASSEIGDSPLHF. The V gene is TRBV10-1, the J gene TRBJ1-6; no reliable D call. This CDR3 is 13 amino acids long. Germline lookup yields CDR1 WNHNN and CDR2 SYGVQD (reference sequence). The V end lost 2 bases, the J end lost 8 bases, and 7 bases lay between the germline ends.

The chain combines TRBV4-3 with TRBJ2-1; TRBD2 matches at 9 bases. Trimming cost V 3 bases and J 3 bases; bases outside gene matches: 9. The germline CDR1 and CDR2 sequences are LGHNA and YSLEER. This CDR3 comprises 17 residues. This chain's CDR3 is CASSQEGSGRLYNEQFF. CDR3 in DNA: TGCGCCAGCAGCCAGGAGGGTAGCGGGAGACTCTACAATGAGCAGTTCTTC.

This clone showed up just a few times. V is TRBV29-1 and J is TRBJ2-7; 14 nucleotides line up with TRBD2. Trimming removed 4 bases from V and 5 bases from J; junction bases left unmatched: 7. The germline V gene has CDR1 SQVTM and CDR2 ANQGSEA. CDR3 length: 15 amino acids. Here the CDR3 reads CSVGGTSGSQDEQYF. DNA of the CDR3: TGCAGCGTTGGAGGGACTAGCGGGAGCCAGGACGAGCAGTACTTC.

V is TRBV5-4 and J is TRBJ1-1; D perhaps matches TRBD1 (6 bases). In germline, CDR1 is SGHNT, CDR2 YYREEE (reference sequence). CDR3 length: 13 residues. The V end lost 4 bases, the J end lost 1 base, and 8 bases lay between the germline ends. The CDR3 loop is CASSTQGNTEAFF. In DNA form, the CDR3 reads TGTGCCAGCAGCACACAGGGGAACACTGAAGCTTTCTTT.

The J gene is TRBJ1-4, the V gene TRBV7-9, with 8 bases aligning to TRBD1. The CDR3 spans 13 residues. Looked up from germline, CDR1 is SEHNR and CDR2 is FQNEAQ (reference sequence). Trimming took 8 bases from V and 8 from J; bases not matched to a gene: 7. The CDR3 DNA reads as TGTGCCAGCTTGGACAGGGAGAAGGAAAAACTGTTTTTT. This encodes CASLDREKEKLFF.

Note on this clone: This sample also contains other DNA sequences that code for the same CDR3. The chain has TRBV19 and TRBJ2-5; TRBD2 agrees at 10 bases. Per germline, CDR1 LNHDA and CDR2 SQIVND (reference sequence). Trimming removed 10 bases from V and 4 bases from J; junction bases left unmatched: 3. CDR3 length: 12 residues. The CDR3 DNA is TGTGCCACCAGACTAGCGGGAGAGACCCAGTACTTC. Translated, it gives CATRLAGETQYF.

This clone showed up just once. This chain uses TRBV6-1 with TRBJ1-3; D is undetermined. CDR3 length equals 16 residues. The ends were cut back, 0 bases at V and 0 bases at J, with 9 bases in the middle. Germline V gives CDR1 MNHNS, CDR2 SASEGT. CDR3 amino acids: CASSEAGADSGNTIYF. The CDR3 DNA reads TGTGCCAGCAGTGAAGCAGGAGCAGACTCTGGAAACACCATATATTTT.

The chain links TRBV5-1 to TRBJ1-1, with a possible D match to TRBD1 (5 bases). V lost 3 bases to trimming and J lost 1 base, with 16 bases between them. CDR1 SGHRS and CDR2 YFSETQ come from the germline V gene. The CDR3 runs 16 residues. Here the CDR3 reads CASSYFQTAKNTEAFF. In nucleotides, the CDR3 is TGCGCCAGCAGCTACTTCCAGACAGCAAAGAACACTGAAGCTTTCTTT.

The gene calls are TRBV28 and TRBJ1-5, with TRBD1 matching over 8 bases. The CDR3 runs to 15 residues. J was trimmed by 3 bases and V by 5 bases; bases with no gene match: 6. Germline CDR1 MDHEN, CDR2 SYDVKM. The chain's CDR3 is CASSPQGGINQPQHF. The CDR3 DNA sequence: TGTGCCAGCAGTCCACAGGGGGGAATCAATCAGCCCCAGCATTTT.